This record concerns one TCR beta chain sequence. The antigen is not known. The time point denotes: week 35, safety follow-up. Vaccinated patients received 300 ug of mutant IDH1 20-mer peptide per dose, with topical imiquimod. The data belong to a study of a mutant IDH1 vaccine in newly diagnosed glioma. Assay: immunoSEQ multiplex PCR; the TCRdb copy retains only in-frame clones and omits some. Among about 48,000 clones listed, approximately 79% were seen once. Germline V gene data show CDR1 as GTSNPN and CDR2 as SVGIG (reference sequence). Trimming pared 0 bases from V and 7 bases from J, leaving 10 bases between. CDR3 length: 13 amino acids.

This chain uses TRBV30 with TRBJ1-3; D remains unclear. This material consisted of PBMCs, taken from a glioma patient whose treatment included an IDH1 peptide vaccine. This clonotype was obtained from a man between 35 and 55 years old with glioma. In DNA form, the CDR3 reads TGTGCCTGGAGTGTAGGTTCGGGGAACACCATATATTTT. Protein: CAWSVGSGNTIYF.